These 29 T cell receptor beta chains share one sample of origin, sequenced in a study of blood T cell repertoires in COVID-19. Clones were read by immunoSEQ multiplex PCR, and TCRdb kept only the in-frame ones, dropping some. The top ten hold 3.5% to 5.5% of the sample, which has approximately 290,000 clones, approximately 85% seen once. The sample consisted of PBMCs or T cells enriched from blood (not recorded which). All receptors come from a woman between 25 and 40 years old who had recovered from COVID-19.

The chain combines TRBV6-4 with TRBJ1-2; D perhaps matches TRBD1 (5 bases). Germline V gives CDR1 MRHNA, CDR2 SNTAGT. The CDR3 runs 13 residues. The V end lost 4 bases, the J end lost 2 bases, and 8 bases lay between the germline ends. The CDR3 loop is CASSVEGNYGYTF. The CDR3, as DNA: TGTGCCAGCAGTGTGGAGGGGAACTATGGCTACACCTTC.

This chain links TRBV6-2 or TRBV6-3 with TRBJ2-7; 7 nucleotides line up with TRBD1. The CDR3 is 14 residues long. V shed 5 bases, J shed 7 bases, and the junction held 11 bases outside the gene matches. Per germline, CDR1 MNHEY and CDR2 SVGEGT. The CDR3 reads CASSTPGQIREQYF. Written as DNA, the CDR3 is TGTGCCAGCAGTACCCCGGGACAGATAAGGGAGCAGTACTTC.

Only one count was recorded for this clone. The V gene is TRBV3-1 (or the pseudogene TRBV3-2), the J gene TRBJ1-1, with a weak D call TRBD1 (5 bases). Germline V gene sequence: CDR1 LGHDT, CDR2 YNNKEL (reference sequence). CDR3 size: 15 residues. Trimming left V 7 bases short and J 5 bases short, with 20 bases between. CDR3 amino acids: CASNRGDSGYTEAFF. The CDR3 DNA reads TGTGCCAGCAACCGTGGAGATTCAGGGTATACTGAAGCTTTCTTT.

V and J are TRBV27 and TRBJ2-7; no definite D call. V was shortened by 3 bases and J by 0 bases, with 12 bases between the two germline ends. Germline V gene sequence: CDR1 MNHEY, CDR2 SMNVEV (reference sequence). This CDR3 is built from 15 residues. The CDR3 reads CASSLSAWSSYEQYF. The CDR3 coding sequence is TGTGCCAGCAGTTTGTCAGCGTGGAGCTCCTACGAGCAGTACTTC.

This chain uses TRBV6-5 with TRBJ1-6, with 11 bases identical to TRBD1. This CDR3 spans 14 amino acids. Trimming removed 6 bases from V and 7 bases from J; junction bases left unmatched: 2. Germline-derived CDR1 and CDR2 are MNHEY and SVGAGI. CDR3 region: CASRWDRGNSPLHF. The CDR3 DNA reads as TGTGCCAGCAGATGGGACAGGGGGAATTCACCCCTCCACTTT.

V usage is TRBV27 and J usage is TRBJ1-2, with D possibly TRBD1 on 6 matching bases. Germline loops: CDR1 MNHEY, CDR2 SMNVEV (reference sequence). There are 15 residues in the CDR3. The V end was cut by 0 bases, the J end by 4 bases, with 12 bases between. The CDR3 nucleotides read TGTGCCAGCAGTTTATCGAGACGGACAGCCTATGGCTACACCTTC. Its protein product is CASSLSRRTAYGYTF.

J is TRBJ1-1 and V is TRBV2, with D possibly being TRBD1 (5 bases). This CDR3 comprises 15 residues. CDR1 is SNHLY and CDR2 is FYNNEI in the germline V gene. V lost 1 base, J lost 1 base, and 10 bases lay in between. The CDR3 coding sequence is TGTGCCAGCAGTGAAGGCGGGGGAGAGAACACTGAAGCTTTCTTT. Amino acids: CASSEGGGENTEAFF.

This rearrangement joins TRBV30 to TRBJ1-4, with D unresolved. This CDR3 is built from 14 residues. CDR1 and CDR2 (germline): GTSNPN, SVGIG (reference sequence). The germline V and J ends were trimmed by 3 bases and 8 bases, with 16 bases remaining between them. The CDR3 sequence is CAWSRGLETEKLFF. The CDR3 nucleotides read TGTGCCTGGAGCAGAGGTCTCGAAACGGAAAAACTGTTTTTT.

This rearrangement joins TRBV27 to TRBJ2-3, with TRBD1 matching 7 bases. Germline lookup yields CDR1 MNHEY and CDR2 SMNVEV (reference sequence). Unmatched junction bases numbered 7, after V lost 7 bases and J lost 0 bases. This CDR3 spans 15 amino acids. CDR3 sequence: CASTGTAKSTDTQYF. The CDR3 DNA sequence: TGTGCCAGCACCGGGACAGCGAAAAGCACAGATACGCAGTATTTT.

Note on this clone: One end of the junction fails to match germline, which may point to a read error. The rearrangement joins TRBV2 to TRBJ1-5; D remains unclear. Germline V gene sequence: CDR1 SNHLY, CDR2 FYNNEI. CDR3 length: 13 residues. The DNA for the CDR3 is TGTACCAGCAGTCCCGACGGGAATCAGCCCCAGCATTTT. It codes for CTSSPDGNQPQHF. The variable domain in full, with the rest retrieved from reference TRBV2 and TRBJ1-5, is EPEVTQTPSHQVTQMGQEVILRCVPISNHLYFYWYRQILGQKVEFLVSFYNNEISEKSEIFDDQFSVERPDGSNFTLKIRSTKLEDSAMYFCTSSPDGNQPQHFGDGTRLSIL.

The J gene is TRBJ1-3, the V gene TRBV14; TRBD1 matches at 9 bases. The germline gives CDR1 SGHDN, CDR2 FVKESK. This CDR3 contains 16 residues. J was trimmed by 4 bases and V by 4 bases; bases with no gene match: 8. The CDR3 loop is CASSRTGTGNGNTIYF. Written as DNA, the CDR3 is TGTGCCAGCAGCCGAACCGGGACAGGGAACGGAAACACCATATATTTT.

The chain recombines TRBV30 with TRBJ1-1; 7 bases fit TRBD1. Germline lookup yields CDR1 GTSNPN and CDR2 SVGIG (reference sequence). V shed 3 bases and J 8 bases; nucleotides not matched to a gene: 3. The CDR3 is made up of 11 amino acids. In DNA, the CDR3 is TGTGCCTGGAGCCCGGGACAGGAAGCTTTCTTT. It is translated as CAWSPGQEAFF.

The rearrangement joins TRBV4-2 to TRBJ2-4; TRBD2 might be the D (6 bases). The CDR3 is 16 residues long. Trimming shortened V by 3 bases and J by 4 bases, and 16 bases separated the two germline ends. Germline CDR1 is LGHNA and CDR2 is YNFKEQ. CDR3 DNA sequence: TGTGCCAGCAGCCAGGGACCTTACGGGGGAAAAAACATTCAGTACTTC. Translation gives CASSQGPYGGKNIQYF.

The V call is TRBV7-9, the J call TRBJ1-4; D may be TRBD1 (6 bases). The germline CDR1 and CDR2 sequences are SEHNR and FQNEAQ (reference sequence). The CDR3 covers 15 residues. V lost 5 bases and J lost 5, with 15 bases in between. For the CDR3, the DNA is TGTGCCAGCAGCCCAGGGGATATTAGAAATGAAAAACTGTTTTTT. The encoded protein is CASSPGDIRNEKLFF.

The chain carries TRBV2 and TRBJ1-1, with D perhaps TRBD1 (5 bases). With 6 bases removed from V and 1 base from J, the gap between germline ends came to 12 bases. This CDR3 contains 14 residues. Germline V gene sequence: CDR1 SNHLY, CDR2 FYNNEI. The CDR3 nucleotides read TGTGCCAGCAGGCGAGGCAGGGCGAACACTGAAGCTTTCTTT. Translation gives CASRRGRANTEAFF.

CDR3 nucleotide sequence: TGTGCCAGCAGCAGCAACAGGGTAGGAGGCTACACCTTC. The encoded protein is CASSSNRVGGYTF. This chain uses TRBV5-6 with TRBJ1-2; possible D gene TRBD1, 6 bases. The CDR3 is made up of 13 amino acids. Germline CDR1 is SGHDT and CDR2 is YYEEEE. Trimming cost V 4 bases and J 8 bases, with 15 bases left between them.

The chain recombines TRBV27 with TRBJ1-5; 8 bases line up with TRBD1. Germline CDR1 is MNHEY and CDR2 is SMNVEV (reference sequence). V was clipped by 5 bases and J by 3 bases; unmatched bases: 6. This CDR3 has 15 amino acids. CDR3 in DNA: TGTGCCAGCAGTCCACAGACAGGGGCCAATCAGCCCCAGCATTTT. Amino acids: CASSPQTGANQPQHF.

The chain combines TRBV19 with TRBJ1-5; 8 bases line up with TRBD1. V lost 8 bases to trimming and J lost 7 bases; unmatched junction nucleotides: 7. Germline CDR1 is LNHDA and CDR2 is SQIVND (reference sequence). The CDR3 consists of 13 residues. The DNA for the CDR3 is TGTGCCAGTTGGACAGGGACCGGGCAGCCCCAGCATTTT. Its translation is CASWTGTGQPQHF.

The CDR3 loop reads CASSLGGTAKYNEQFF. CDR3 bases: TGTGCCAGCAGCTTAGGAGGGACAGCGAAGTACAATGAGCAGTTCTTC. V usage is TRBV7-8 and J usage is TRBJ2-1; 7 bases match TRBD1. CDR3 length: 16 residues. CDR1 SGHVS and CDR2 FQNEAQ come from the germline V gene. Unmatched junction bases numbered 7, after V lost 1 base and J lost 4 bases.

This chain links TRBV15 with TRBJ2-2; D might be TRBD2 (5 bases). There are 14 residues in the CDR3. Trimming pared 1 base from V and 6 bases from J, leaving 9 bases between. The germline CDR1 and CDR2 sequences are LNHNV and YYDKDF (reference sequence). The CDR3 is CATSRGTLAGELFF. The CDR3 DNA reads as TGTGCCACCAGCAGAGGGACTCTGGCCGGGGAGCTGTTTTTT.

The chain uses TRBV5-8 and TRBJ1-1; 7 bases align to TRBD1. CDR1 is SGHTS, CDR2 YDEGEE, per germline. V shed 4 bases and J 5 bases; nucleotides not matched to a gene: 14. The CDR3 covers 16 residues. CDR3 in amino acids: CASSLQSTGLRTEAFF. DNA of the CDR3: TGTGCCAGCAGCCTCCAATCGACAGGGTTGAGAACTGAAGCTTTCTTT.

The chain combines TRBV27 with TRBJ1-5; a possible D gene is TRBD1 (5 bases). V was pared by 5 bases and J by 1 base, with 15 bases between. The CDR3 is 16 residues long. Germline loops: CDR1 MNHEY, CDR2 SMNVEV (reference sequence). The CDR3 bases are TGTGCCAGCAGTCTTTACTCGGACATAAGCAATCAGCCCCAGCATTTT. Protein product: CASSLYSDISNQPQHF.

The rearrangement joins TRBV2 to TRBJ1-2; the D gene is possibly TRBD1 (5 bases). The ends were cut back, 1 base at V and 8 bases at J, with 20 bases in the middle. CDR3 size: 16 residues. Germline V gene data show CDR1 as SNHLY and CDR2 as FYNNEI. CDR3 nucleotide sequence: TGTGCCAGCAGTGAAGATGGTTTTGGTCAGGGAAACGGCTACACCTTC. This sequence encodes CASSEDGFGQGNGYTF.

V and J are TRBV19 and TRBJ2-2; D not resolved. With 1 base removed from V and 7 bases from J, the gap between germline ends came to 16 bases. The CDR3 loop spans 16 amino acids. Germline CDR1 is LNHDA and CDR2 is SQIVND (reference sequence). The CDR3 DNA follows: TGTGCCAGTAGTATAGCCGCAGGCGTCCGTGTCGGGGAGCTGTTTTTT. Translated, it gives CASSIAAGVRVGELFF.

A few counts support this clone. The V and J genes are TRBV19 and TRBJ1-6; TRBD1 might be the D (5 bases). The germline V gene encodes CDR1 LNHDA and CDR2 SQIVND (reference sequence). V lost 9 bases to trimming and J lost 10 bases, with 13 bases between them. The CDR3 loop spans 12 amino acids. The CDR3 DNA reads as TGTGCCAGCAGGGAAATGGGATCACCCCTCCACTTT. This codes for CASREMGSPLHF.

DNA of the CDR3: TGTGCCAGCAGATCATCCGGGACTAGCGGGGACTCCTACAATGAGCAGTTCTTC. It specifies CASRSSGTSGDSYNEQFF. V gene TRBV28 combines with J gene TRBJ2-1, with 13 bases aligning to TRBD2. This CDR3 is 18 amino acids long. Germline loops: CDR1 MDHEN, CDR2 SYDVKM. The V and J ends lost 6 bases and 0 bases, in that order; junction bases with no gene match: 8. The full variable domain, its missing parts supplied by reference TRBV28 and TRBJ2-1, is DVKVTQSSRYLVKRTGEKVFLECVQDMDHENMFWYRQDPGLGLRLIYFSYDVKMKEKGDIPEGYSVSREKKERFSLILESASTNQTSMYLCASRSSGTSGDSYNEQFFGPGTRLTVL.

DNA for the CDR3: TGTGCCAGCAGCTTAGCGGCGGACCCGGGGATAGCACCCCTCCACTTT. Protein sequence: CASSLAADPGIAPLHF. V and J are TRBV11-1 and TRBJ1-6; D not certain. Trimming stripped 0 bases from V and 11 bases from J, with 17 bases between. This CDR3 spans 16 amino acids. Germline CDR1 reads SGHAT; CDR2 reads FQDESV (reference sequence).

J is TRBJ2-2 and V is TRBV10-3; 11 bases are shared with TRBD1. Germline V gene sequence: CDR1 ENHRY, CDR2 SYGVKD. With V trimmed by 10 bases and J by 6 bases, 13 bases remained unmatched. The CDR3 length is 16 residues. CDR3 protein: CATRYPGQGEAGELFF. The CDR3 DNA reads TGTGCCACCAGATACCCGGGACAGGGGGAAGCCGGGGAGCTGTTTTTT.

The rearrangement links TRBV28 to TRBJ1-6, with TRBD1 matching over 9 bases. The CDR3 length is 13 residues. The V and J ends lost 5 bases and 12 bases, in that order; junction bases with no gene match: 5. CDR1 and CDR2 (germline): MDHEN, SYDVKM. CDR3 in amino acids: CASSRDRAGPLHF. The CDR3, as DNA: TGTGCCAGCAGTCGGGACAGGGCGGGACCCCTCCACTTT. Combining the CDR3 with reference TRBV28 and TRBJ1-6 gives the whole variable domain DVKVTQSSRYLVKRTGEKVFLECVQDMDHENMFWYRQDPGLGLRLIYFSYDVKMKEKGDIPEGYSVSREKKERFSLILESASTNQTSMYLCASSRDRAGPLHFGNGTRLTVT.